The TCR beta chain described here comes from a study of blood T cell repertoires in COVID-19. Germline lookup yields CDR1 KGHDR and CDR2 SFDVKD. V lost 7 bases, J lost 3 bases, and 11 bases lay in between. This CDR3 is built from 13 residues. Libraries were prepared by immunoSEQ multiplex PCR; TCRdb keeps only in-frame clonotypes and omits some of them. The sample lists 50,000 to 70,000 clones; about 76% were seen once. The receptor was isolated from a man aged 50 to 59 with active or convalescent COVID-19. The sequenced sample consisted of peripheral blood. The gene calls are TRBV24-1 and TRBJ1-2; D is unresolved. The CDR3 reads CATSVGRHYGYTF. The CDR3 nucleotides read TGTGCCACCAGCGTGGGGAGACACTATGGCTACACCTTC.